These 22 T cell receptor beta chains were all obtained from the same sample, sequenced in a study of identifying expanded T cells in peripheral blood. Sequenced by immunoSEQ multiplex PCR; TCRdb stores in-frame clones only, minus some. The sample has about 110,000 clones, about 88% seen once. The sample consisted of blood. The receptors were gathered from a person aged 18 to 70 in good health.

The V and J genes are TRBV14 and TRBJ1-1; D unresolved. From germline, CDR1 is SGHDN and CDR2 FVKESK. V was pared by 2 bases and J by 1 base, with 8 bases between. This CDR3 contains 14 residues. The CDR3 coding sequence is TGTGCCAGCAGCCAATTTCAGAAGAACACTGAAGCTTTCTTT. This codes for CASSQFQKNTEAFF.

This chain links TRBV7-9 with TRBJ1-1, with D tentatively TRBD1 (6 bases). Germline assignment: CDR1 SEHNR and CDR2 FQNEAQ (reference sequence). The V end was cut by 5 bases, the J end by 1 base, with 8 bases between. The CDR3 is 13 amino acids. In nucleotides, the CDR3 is TGTGCCAGCAGCCCCAGGGGGAACACTGAAGCTTTCTTT. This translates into CASSPRGNTEAFF.

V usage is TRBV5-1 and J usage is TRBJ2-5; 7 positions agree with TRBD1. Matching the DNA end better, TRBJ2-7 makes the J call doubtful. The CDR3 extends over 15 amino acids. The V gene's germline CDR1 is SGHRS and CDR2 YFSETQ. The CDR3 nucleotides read TGCGCCAGCAGCCTACAGGGGCCCCTGACCTCCGAGCAGTACTTC. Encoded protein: CASSLQGPLTSEQYF.

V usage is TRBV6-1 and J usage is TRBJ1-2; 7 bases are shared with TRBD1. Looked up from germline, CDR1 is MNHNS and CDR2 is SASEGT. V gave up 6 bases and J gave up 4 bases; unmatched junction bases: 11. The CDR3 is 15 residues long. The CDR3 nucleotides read TGTGCCAGCAGCCTAGAGTATAGGACAGGCTATGGCTACACCTTC. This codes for CASSLEYRTGYGYTF.

The CDR3: CANKGLYSGNTIYF. The CDR3 DNA is TGTGCCAACAAGGGACTGTATTCAGGAAACACCATATATTTT. The V and J genes are TRBV2 and TRBJ1-3, with a tentative D call TRBD1 (5 bases). CDR1 and CDR2 (germline): SNHLY, FYNNEI. Trimming removed 10 bases from V and 4 bases from J, with 17 bases in between. The CDR3 consists of 14 residues. The complete variable domain, with remaining parts taken from reference TRBV2 and TRBJ1-3, reads EPEVTQTPSHQVTQMGQEVILRCVPISNHLYFYWYRQILGQKVEFLVSFYNNEISEKSEIFDDQFSVERPDGSNFTLKIRSTKLEDSAMYFCANKGLYSGNTIYFGEGSWLTVV.

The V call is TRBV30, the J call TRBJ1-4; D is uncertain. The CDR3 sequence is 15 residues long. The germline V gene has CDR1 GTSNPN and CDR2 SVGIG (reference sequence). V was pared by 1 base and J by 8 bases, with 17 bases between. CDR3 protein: CAWSAWLAGLEKLFF. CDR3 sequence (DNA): TGTGCCTGGAGTGCCTGGCTTGCCGGTCTCGAAAAACTGTTTTTT.

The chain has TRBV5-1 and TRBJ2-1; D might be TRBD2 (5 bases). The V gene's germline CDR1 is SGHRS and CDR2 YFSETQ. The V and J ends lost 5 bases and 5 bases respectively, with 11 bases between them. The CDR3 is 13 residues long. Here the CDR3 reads CASSYRRNNEQFF. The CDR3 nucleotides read TGCGCCAGCAGTTACCGGAGGAACAATGAGCAGTTCTTC.

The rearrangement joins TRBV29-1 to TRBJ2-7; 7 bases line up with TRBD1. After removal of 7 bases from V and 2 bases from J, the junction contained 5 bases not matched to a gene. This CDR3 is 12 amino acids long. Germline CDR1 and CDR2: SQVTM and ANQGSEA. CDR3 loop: CSGITGAYEQYF. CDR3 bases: TGCAGCGGAATTACAGGGGCCTACGAGCAGTACTTC.

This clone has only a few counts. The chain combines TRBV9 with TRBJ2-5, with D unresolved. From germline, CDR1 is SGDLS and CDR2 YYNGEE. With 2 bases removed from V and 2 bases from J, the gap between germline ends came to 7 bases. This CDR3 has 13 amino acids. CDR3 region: CASSVLDQETQYF. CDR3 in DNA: TGTGCCAGCAGCGTTCTAGATCAAGAGACCCAGTACTTC.

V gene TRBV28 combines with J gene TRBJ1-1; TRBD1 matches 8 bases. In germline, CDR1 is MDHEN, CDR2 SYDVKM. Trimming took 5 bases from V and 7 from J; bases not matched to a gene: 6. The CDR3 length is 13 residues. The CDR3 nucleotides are TGTGCCAGCAGTCCGCCGGGACAGGTTGAAGCTTTCTTT. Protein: CASSPPGQVEAFF. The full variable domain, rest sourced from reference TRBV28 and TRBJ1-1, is DVKVTQSSRYLVKRTGEKVFLECVQDMDHENMFWYRQDPGLGLRLIYFSYDVKMKEKGDIPEGYSVSREKKERFSLILESASTNQTSMYLCASSPPGQVEAFFGQGTRLTVV.

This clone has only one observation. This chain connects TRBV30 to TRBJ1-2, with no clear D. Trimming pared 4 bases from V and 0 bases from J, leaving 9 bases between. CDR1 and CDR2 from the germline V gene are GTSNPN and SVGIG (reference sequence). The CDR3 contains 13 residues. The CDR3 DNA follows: TGTGCCTGGACCTCCGGGACTAACTATGGCTACACCTTC. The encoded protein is CAWTSGTNYGYTF.

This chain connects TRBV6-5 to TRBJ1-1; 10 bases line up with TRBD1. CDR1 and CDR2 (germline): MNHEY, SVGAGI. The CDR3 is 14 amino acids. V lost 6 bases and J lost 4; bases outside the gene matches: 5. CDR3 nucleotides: TGTGCCAGCAGGGACAGGGGGGTGAGCACTGAAGCTTTCTTT. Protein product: CASRDRGVSTEAFF.

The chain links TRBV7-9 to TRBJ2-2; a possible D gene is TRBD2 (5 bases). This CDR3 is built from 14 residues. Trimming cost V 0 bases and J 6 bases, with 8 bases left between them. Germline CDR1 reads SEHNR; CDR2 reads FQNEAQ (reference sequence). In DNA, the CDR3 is TGTGCCAGCAGCTTAGCGGAGCGGCCCGGGGAGCTGTTTTTT. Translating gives CASSLAERPGELFF.

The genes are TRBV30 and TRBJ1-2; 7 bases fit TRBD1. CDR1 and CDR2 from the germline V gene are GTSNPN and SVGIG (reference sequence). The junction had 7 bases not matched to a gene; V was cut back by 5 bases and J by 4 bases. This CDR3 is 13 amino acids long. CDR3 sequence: CAWERQGGYGYTF. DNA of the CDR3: TGTGCCTGGGAGAGACAGGGCGGCTATGGCTACACCTTC. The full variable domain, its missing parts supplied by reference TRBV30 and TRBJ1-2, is SQTIHQWPATLVQPVGSPLSLECTVEGTSNPNLYWYRQAAGRGLQLLFYSVGIGQISSEVPQNLSASRPQDRQFILSSKKLLLSDSGFYLCAWERQGGYGYTFGSGTRLTVV.

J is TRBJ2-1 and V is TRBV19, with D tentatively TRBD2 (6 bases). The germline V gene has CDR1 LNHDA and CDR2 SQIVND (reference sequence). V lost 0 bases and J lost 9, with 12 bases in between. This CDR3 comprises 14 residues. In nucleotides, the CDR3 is TGTGCCAGTAGTATAGATTCGACTAGACTTGAGCAGTTCTTC. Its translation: CASSIDSTRLEQFF. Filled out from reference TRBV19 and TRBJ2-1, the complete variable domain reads DGGITQSPKYLFRKEGQNVTLSCEQNLNHDAMYWYRQDPGQGLRLIYYSQIVNDFQKGDIAEGYSVSREKKESFPLTVTSAQKNPTAFYLCASSIDSTRLEQFFGPGTRLTVL.

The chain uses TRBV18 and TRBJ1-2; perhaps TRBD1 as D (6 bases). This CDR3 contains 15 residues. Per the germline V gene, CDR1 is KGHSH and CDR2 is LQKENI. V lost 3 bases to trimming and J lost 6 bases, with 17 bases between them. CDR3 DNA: TGTGCCAGCTCACCTGAGTGGGGGCGCGAAGATGGCTACACCTTC. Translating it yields CASSPEWGREDGYTF.

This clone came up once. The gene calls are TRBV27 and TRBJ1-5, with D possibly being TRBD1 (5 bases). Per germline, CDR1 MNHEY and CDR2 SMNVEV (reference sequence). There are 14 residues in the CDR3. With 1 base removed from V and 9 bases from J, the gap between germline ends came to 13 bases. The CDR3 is CASSLYPGTGPQHF. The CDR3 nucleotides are TGTGCCAGCAGTTTATACCCGGGGACGGGGCCCCAGCATTTT.

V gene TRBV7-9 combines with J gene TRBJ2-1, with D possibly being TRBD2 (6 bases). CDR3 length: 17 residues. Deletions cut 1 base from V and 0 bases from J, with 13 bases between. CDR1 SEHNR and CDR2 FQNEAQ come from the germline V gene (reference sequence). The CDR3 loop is CASSLGSWGGSYNEQFF. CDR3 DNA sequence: TGTGCCAGCAGCTTAGGAAGTTGGGGAGGCTCCTACAATGAGCAGTTCTTC.

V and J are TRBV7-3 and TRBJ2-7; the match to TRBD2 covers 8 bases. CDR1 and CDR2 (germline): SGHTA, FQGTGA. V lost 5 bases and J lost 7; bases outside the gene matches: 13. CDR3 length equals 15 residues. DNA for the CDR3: TGTGCCAGCAGCCCCAGCGGGGGTATCGGGTCGGAGCAGTACTTC. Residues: CASSPSGGIGSEQYF.

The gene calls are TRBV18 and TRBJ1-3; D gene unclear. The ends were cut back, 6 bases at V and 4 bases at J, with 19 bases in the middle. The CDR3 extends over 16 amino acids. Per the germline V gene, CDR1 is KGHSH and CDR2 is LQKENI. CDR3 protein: CASSPGQPYSGNTIYF. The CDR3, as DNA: TGTGCCAGCTCCCCTGGGCAGCCTTATTCGGGAAACACCATATATTTT.

The CDR3 is CASSLTLAASYEQYF. The CDR3 nucleotides read TGTGCCAGCAGCCTCACCCTAGCGGCCTCCTACGAGCAGTACTTC. This chain uses TRBV7-2 with TRBJ2-7; 7 bases are shared with TRBD2. The CDR3 covers 15 residues. V lost 5 bases to trimming and J lost 0 bases; unmatched junction nucleotides: 7. Germline assignment: CDR1 SGHTA and CDR2 FQGNSA.

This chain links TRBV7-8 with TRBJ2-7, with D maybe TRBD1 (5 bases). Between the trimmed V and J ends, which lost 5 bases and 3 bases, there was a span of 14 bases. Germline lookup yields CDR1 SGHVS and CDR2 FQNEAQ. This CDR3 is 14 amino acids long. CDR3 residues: CASSPELDNYEQYF. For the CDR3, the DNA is TGTGCCAGCAGCCCAGAATTGGACAACTACGAGCAGTACTTC.